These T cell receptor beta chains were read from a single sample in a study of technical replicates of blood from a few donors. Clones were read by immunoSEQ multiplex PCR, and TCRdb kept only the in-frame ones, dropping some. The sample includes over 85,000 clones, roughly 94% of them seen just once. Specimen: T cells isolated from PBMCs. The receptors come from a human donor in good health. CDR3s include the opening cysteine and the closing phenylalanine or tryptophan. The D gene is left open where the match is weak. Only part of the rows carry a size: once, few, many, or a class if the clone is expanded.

CDR3aa: CASSLVAGYEQYF; CDR3nt: TGTGCCAGCAGCTTAGTTGCCGGTTACGAGCAGTACTTC; abundance: NA; v_gene: TRBV7-8; d_gene: NA; j_gene: TRBJ2-7
CDR3aa: CASSQTTRGYTEAFF; CDR3nt: TGTGCCAGCAGTCAGACAACGCGCGGGTACACTGAAGCTTTCTTT; abundance: NA; v_gene: TRBV6-4; d_gene: NA; j_gene: TRBJ1-1
CDR3aa: CAWSLTSGGRTYF; CDR3nt: TGTGCCTGGAGTTTGACTAGCGGGGGGCGGACGTACTTC; abundance: NA; v_gene: TRBV30; d_gene: TRBD2; j_gene: TRBJ2-7
CDR3aa: CASSQLAGGPREQYF; CDR3nt: TGTGCCAGCAGCCAACTAGCGGGAGGGCCTCGTGAGCAGTACTTC; abundance: NA; v_gene: TRBV5-4; d_gene: TRBD2; j_gene: TRBJ2-7
CDR3aa: CASSPPRLEKETQYF; CDR3nt: TGTGCCAGCAGTCCCCCGAGACTAGAGAAAGAGACCCAGTACTTC; abundance: NA; v_gene: TRBV28; d_gene: NA; j_gene: TRBJ2-5
CDR3aa: CASNPRQEVYNEQFF; CDR3nt: TGTGCCAGCAACCCGAGACAGGAGGTCTACAATGAGCAGTTCTTC; abundance: NA; v_gene: TRBV6-1; d_gene: NA; j_gene: TRBJ2-1
CDR3aa: CASSQGLSLRRQPLYEQYF; CDR3nt: TGCGCCAGCAGCCAAGGTTTAAGTTTGAGGCGCCAGCCATTATACGAGCAGTACTTC; abundance: NA; v_gene: TRBV4-1; d_gene: NA; j_gene: TRBJ2-7
CDR3aa: CASSLGGGPGIQPQHF; CDR3nt: TGTGCCAGCAGCTTAGGGGGGGGTCCAGGGATTCAGCCCCAGCATTTT; abundance: NA; v_gene: TRBV7-9; d_gene: NA; j_gene: TRBJ1-5
CDR3aa: CASSVAGQSSYNEQFF; CDR3nt: TGTGCCAGCAGCGTAGCGGGACAAAGCTCCTACAATGAGCAGTTCTTC; abundance: NA; v_gene: TRBV9; d_gene: NA; j_gene: TRBJ2-1
CDR3aa: CASSHSEFYNEQFF; CDR3nt: TGCGCCAGCAGCCATAGCGAGTTTTACAATGAGCAGTTCTTC; abundance: NA; v_gene: TRBV4-1; d_gene: NA; j_gene: TRBJ2-1
CDR3aa: CASSQNNRGPGNTIYF; CDR3nt: TGCGCCAGCAGCCAAAACAACAGGGGGCCTGGAAACACCATATATTTT; abundance: NA; v_gene: TRBV4-1; d_gene: TRBD1; j_gene: TRBJ1-3
CDR3aa: CAIGQGALNYGYTF; CDR3nt: TGTGCCATCGGACAGGGGGCCCTTAACTATGGCTACACCTTC; abundance: NA; v_gene: TRBV10-3; d_gene: TRBD1; j_gene: TRBJ1-2
CDR3aa: CSVVLPGFSDTEAFF; CDR3nt: TGCAGCGTTGTTCTTCCCGGGTTTAGTGACACTGAAGCTTTCTTT; abundance: NA; v_gene: TRBV29-1; d_gene: NA; j_gene: TRBJ1-1
CDR3aa: CASSDGTSISEQYF; CDR3nt: TGTGCCAGCAGTGACGGGACTAGCATATCAGAGCAGTACTTC; abundance: NA; v_gene: TRBV2; d_gene: TRBD2; j_gene: TRBJ2-7
CDR3aa: CASGLGQGVNEQYF; CDR3nt: TGTGCTAGTGGCCTTGGACAGGGGGTCAACGAGCAGTACTTC; abundance: few; v_gene: TRBV12-5; d_gene: TRBD1; j_gene: TRBJ2-7